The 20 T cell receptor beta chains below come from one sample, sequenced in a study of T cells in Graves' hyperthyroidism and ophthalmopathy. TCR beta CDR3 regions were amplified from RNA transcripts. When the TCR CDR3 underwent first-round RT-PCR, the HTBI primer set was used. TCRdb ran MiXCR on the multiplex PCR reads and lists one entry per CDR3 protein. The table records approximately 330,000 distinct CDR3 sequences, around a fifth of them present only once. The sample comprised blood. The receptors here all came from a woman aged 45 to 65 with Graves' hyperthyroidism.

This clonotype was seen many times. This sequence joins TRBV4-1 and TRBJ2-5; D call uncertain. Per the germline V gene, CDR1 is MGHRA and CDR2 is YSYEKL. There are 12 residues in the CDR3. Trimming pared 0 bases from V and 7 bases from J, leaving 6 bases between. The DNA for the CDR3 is TGCGCCAGCAGCCAAGAAATCGGGACCCAGTACTTC. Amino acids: CASSQEIGTQYF.

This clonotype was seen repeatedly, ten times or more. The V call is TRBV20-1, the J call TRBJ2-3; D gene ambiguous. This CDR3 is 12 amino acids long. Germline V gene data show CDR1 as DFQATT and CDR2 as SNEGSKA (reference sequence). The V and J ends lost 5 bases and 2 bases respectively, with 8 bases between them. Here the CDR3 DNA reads TGCAGTGCTGTAGGCGTCACAGATACGCAGTATTTT. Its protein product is CSAVGVTDTQYF.

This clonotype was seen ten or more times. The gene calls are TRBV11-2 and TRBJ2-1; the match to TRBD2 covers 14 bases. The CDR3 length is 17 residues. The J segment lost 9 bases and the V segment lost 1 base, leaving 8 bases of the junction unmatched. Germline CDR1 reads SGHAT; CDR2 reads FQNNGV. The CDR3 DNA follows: TGTGCCAGCAGCTTAGGGCTGACTAGCGGGGGGGCAGGTGAGCAGTTCTTC. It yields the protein CASSLGLTSGGAGEQFF. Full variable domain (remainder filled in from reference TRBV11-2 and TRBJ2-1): EAGVAQSPRYKIIEKRQSVAFWCNPISGHATLYWYQQILGQGPKLLIQFQNNGVVDDSQLPKDRFSAERLKGVDSTLKIQPAKLEDSAVYLCASSLGLTSGGAGEQFFGPGTRLTVL.

The DNA of the CDR3 is TGCAGCGTTGGGGCCCCCCGGGAAAAACTGTTTTTT. It is translated as CSVGAPREKLFF. The chain joins TRBV29-1 to TRBJ1-4; D unclear. CDR1 and CDR2 from the germline V gene are SQVTM and ANQGSEA. The CDR3 covers 12 residues. The germline V and J ends were trimmed by 4 bases and 8 bases, with 11 bases remaining between them.

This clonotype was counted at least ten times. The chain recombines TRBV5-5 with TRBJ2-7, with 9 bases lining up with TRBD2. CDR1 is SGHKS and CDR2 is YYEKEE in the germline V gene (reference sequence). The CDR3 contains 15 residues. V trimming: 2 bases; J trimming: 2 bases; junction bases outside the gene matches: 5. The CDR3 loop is CASSFSSGRTYEQYF. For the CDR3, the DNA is TGTGCCAGCAGCTTTTCAAGCGGGAGGACCTACGAGCAGTACTTC.

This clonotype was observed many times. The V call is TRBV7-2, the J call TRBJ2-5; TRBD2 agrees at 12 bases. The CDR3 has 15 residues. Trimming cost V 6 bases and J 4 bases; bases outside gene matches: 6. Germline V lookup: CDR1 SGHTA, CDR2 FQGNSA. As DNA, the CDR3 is TGTGCCAGCAGGCAACCGGGACTAGCGGGAGAGACCCAGTACTTC. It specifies CASRQPGLAGETQYF.

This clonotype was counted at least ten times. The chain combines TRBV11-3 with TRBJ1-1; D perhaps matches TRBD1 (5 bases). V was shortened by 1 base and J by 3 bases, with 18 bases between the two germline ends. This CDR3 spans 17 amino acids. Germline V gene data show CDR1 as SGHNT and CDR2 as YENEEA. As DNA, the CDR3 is TGTGCCAGCAGCTTAGGGCCGGAGAGGGGACCGCACACTGAAGCTTTCTTT. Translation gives CASSLGPERGPHTEAFF.

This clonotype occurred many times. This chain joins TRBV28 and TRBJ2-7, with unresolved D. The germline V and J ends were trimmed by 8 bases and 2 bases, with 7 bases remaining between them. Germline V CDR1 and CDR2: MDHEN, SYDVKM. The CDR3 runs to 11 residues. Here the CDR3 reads CASSLTYEQYF. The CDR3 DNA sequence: TGTGCCAGCTCCCTCACCTACGAGCAGTACTTC.

The CDR3 sequence: CASSPGQGVSAKNIQYF. The CDR3 coding sequence is TGCGCCAGCAGCCCCGGACAGGGGGTTTCGGCCAAAAACATTCAGTACTTC. This chain joins TRBV5-1 and TRBJ2-4; 10 bases agree with TRBD1. CDR1 SGHRS and CDR2 YFSETQ come from the germline V gene. V was clipped by 4 bases and J by 1 base; unmatched bases: 8. This CDR3 region has 17 residues.

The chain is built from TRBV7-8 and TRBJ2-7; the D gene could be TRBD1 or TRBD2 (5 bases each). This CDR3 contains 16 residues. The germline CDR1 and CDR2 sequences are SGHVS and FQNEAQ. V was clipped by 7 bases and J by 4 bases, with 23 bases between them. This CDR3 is CASTESLGVFQYEQYF. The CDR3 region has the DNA TGTGCCAGCACCGAGAGCCTGGGGGTCTTCCAATACGAGCAGTACTTC. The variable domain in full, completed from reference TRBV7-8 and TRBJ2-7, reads GAGVSQSPRYKVAKRGQDVALRCDPISGHVSLFWYQQALGQGPEFLTYFQNEAQLDKSGLPSDRFFAERPEGSVSTLKIQRTQQEDSAVYLCASTESLGVFQYEQYFGPGTRLTVT.

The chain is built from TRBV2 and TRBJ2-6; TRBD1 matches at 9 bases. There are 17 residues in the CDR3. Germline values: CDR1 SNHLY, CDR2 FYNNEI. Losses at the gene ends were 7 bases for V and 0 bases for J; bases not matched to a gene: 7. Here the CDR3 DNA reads TGTGCCAGCATTAGGGACAGGGCCCGCTCTGGGGCCAACGTCCTGACTTTC. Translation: CASIRDRARSGANVLTF.

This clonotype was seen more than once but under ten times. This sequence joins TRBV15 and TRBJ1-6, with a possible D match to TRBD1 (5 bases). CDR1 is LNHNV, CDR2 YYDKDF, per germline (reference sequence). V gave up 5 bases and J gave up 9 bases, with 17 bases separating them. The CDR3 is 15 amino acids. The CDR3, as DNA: TGTGCCACCAGCTCTCGACAGCCGGGGGTTTCACCCCTCCACTTT. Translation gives CATSSRQPGVSPLHF. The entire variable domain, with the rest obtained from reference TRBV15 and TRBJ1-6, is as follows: DAMVIQNPRYQVTQFGKPVTLSCSQTLNHNVMYWYQQKSSQAPKLLFHYYDKDFNNEADTPDNFQSRRPNTSFCFLDIRSPGLGDTAMYLCATSSRQPGVSPLHFGNGTRLTVT.

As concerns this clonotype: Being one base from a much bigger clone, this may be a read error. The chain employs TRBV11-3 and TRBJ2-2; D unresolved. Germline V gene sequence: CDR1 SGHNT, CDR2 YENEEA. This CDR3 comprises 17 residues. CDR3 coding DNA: TGTGCCAGCAACTTAGATCAGATAAAGGCGTCCACCGGGGAGCTGTTTTTT. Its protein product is CASNLDQIKASTGELFF.

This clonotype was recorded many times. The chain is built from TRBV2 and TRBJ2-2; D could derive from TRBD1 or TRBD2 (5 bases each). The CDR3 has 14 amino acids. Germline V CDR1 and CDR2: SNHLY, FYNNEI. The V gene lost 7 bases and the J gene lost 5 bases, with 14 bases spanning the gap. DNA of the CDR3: TGTGCCAGCACATGGGGGAGAGGGACCGGGGAGCTGTTTTTT. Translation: CASTWGRGTGELFF.

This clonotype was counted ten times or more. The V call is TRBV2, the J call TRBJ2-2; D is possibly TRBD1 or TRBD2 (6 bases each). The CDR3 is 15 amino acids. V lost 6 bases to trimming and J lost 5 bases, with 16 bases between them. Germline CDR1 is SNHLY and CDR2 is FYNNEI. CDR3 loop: CASSAGGTQTGELFF. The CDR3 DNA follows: TGTGCCAGCAGCGCCGGGGGCACTCAAACCGGGGAGCTGTTTTTT.

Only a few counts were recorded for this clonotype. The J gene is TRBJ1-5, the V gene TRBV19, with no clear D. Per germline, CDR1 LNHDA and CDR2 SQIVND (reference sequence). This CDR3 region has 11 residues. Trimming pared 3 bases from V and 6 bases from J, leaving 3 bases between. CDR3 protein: CASSIGQPQHF. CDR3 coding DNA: TGTGCCAGTAGTATTGGTCAGCCCCAGCATTTT.

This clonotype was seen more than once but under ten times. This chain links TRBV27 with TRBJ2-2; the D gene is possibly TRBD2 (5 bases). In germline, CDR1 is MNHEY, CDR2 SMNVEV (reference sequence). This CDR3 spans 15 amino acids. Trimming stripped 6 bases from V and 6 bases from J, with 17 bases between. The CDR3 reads CASRPGVEGPGELFF. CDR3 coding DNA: TGTGCCAGCAGACCCGGGGTCGAAGGCCCCGGGGAGCTGTTTTTT.

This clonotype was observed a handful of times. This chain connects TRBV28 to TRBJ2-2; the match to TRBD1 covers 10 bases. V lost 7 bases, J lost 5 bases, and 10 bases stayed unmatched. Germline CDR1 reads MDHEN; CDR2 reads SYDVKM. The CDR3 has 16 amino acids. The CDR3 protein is CASIRGGQGGTGELFF. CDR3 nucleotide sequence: TGTGCCAGCATAAGAGGAGGACAGGGGGGAACCGGGGAGCTGTTTTTT. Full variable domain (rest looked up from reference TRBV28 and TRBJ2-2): DVKVTQSSRYLVKRTGEKVFLECVQDMDHENMFWYRQDPGLGLRLIYFSYDVKMKEKGDIPEGYSVSREKKERFSLILESASTNQTSMYLCASIRGGQGGTGELFFGEGSRLTVL.

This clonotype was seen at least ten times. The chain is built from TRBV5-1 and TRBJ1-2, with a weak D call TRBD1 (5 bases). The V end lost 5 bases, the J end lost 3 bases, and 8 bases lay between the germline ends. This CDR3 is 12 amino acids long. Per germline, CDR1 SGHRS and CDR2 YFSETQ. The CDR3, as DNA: TGCGCCAGCAGTGGGACGGACTATGGCTACACCTTC. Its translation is CASSGTDYGYTF.

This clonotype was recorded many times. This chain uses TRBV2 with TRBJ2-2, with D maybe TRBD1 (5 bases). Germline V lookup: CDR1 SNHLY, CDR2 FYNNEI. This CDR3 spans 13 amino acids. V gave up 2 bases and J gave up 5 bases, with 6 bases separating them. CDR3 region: CASSEQGTGELFF. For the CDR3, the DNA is TGTGCCAGCAGTGAACAGGGAACCGGGGAGCTGTTTTTT.